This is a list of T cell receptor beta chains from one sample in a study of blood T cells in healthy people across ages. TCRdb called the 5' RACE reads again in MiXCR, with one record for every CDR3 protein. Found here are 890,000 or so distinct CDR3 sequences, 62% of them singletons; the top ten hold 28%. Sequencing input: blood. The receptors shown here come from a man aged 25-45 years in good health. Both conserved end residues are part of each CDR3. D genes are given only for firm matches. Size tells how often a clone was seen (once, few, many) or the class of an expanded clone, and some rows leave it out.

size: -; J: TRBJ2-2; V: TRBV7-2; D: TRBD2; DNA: TGTGCCAGCAACCCCGCGGGACTAGCGGGGACCGGGGAGCTGTTTTTT; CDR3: CASNPAGLAGTGELFF
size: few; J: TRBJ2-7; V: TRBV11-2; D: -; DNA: TGTGCCAGCAGCCCGACCGGGACTCCTAGCGAGCAGTACTTC; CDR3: CASSPTGTPSEQYF
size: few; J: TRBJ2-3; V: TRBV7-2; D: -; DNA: TGTGCCAGCAGTACGGGGACCAACGAAGATACGCAGTATTTT; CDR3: CASSTGTNEDTQYF
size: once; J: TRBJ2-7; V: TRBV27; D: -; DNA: TGTGCCAGCAGCCTGGGGGGGGGCCCCAACGAGCAGTACTTC; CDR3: CASSLGGGPNEQYF
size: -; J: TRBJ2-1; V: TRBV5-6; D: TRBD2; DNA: TGTGCCAGCAGCCGGGGGGTAGCGGAGTACAATGAGCAGTTCTTC; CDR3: CASSRGVAEYNEQFF
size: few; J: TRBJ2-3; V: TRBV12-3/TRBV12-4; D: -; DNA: TGTGCCAGCAGTCTACTACAGGATACGCAGTATTTT; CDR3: CASSLLQDTQYF
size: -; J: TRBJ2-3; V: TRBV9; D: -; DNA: TGTGCCAGCAGCGTGGACAACACAGATACGCAGTATTTT; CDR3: CASSVDNTDTQYF
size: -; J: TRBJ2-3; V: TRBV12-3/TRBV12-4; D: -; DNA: TGTGCCAGCAGACAAAAACAGGGTGGCGGCACAGATACGCAGTATTTT; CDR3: CASRQKQGGGTDTQYF
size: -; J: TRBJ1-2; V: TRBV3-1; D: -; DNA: TGTGCCAGCAGCCAAGCCCCCTCCGGTGGCTACACCTTC; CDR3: CASSQAPSGGYTF
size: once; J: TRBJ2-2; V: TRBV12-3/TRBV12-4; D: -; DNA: TGTGCCAGCAATACGATGAGGGCAGGCGCGAACACCGGGGAGCTGTTTTTT; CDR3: CASNTMRAGANTGELFF
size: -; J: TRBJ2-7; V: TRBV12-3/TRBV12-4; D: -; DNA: TGTGCCAGCACCGGCACGGGGGCTACAATCTACGAGCAGTACTTC; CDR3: CASTGTGATIYEQYF